Listed below are T cell receptor beta chains from one sample, sequenced in a study of cytomegalovirus exposure and HLA in healthy donors. Assay: immunoSEQ multiplex PCR; the TCRdb copy retains only in-frame clones and omits some. Altogether around 150,000 clones are present, about 72% being singletons, with the ten largest covering over 1.1%. Sequenced sample: PBMCs. The receptors originated from a male donor in good health and CMV-seronegative. Both conserved end residues are part of each CDR3. D genes are given only for firm matches. A clone size is listed for some rows: how often the clone was seen (once, few, many), or a class if it is expanded.

D | size | J | length | V | CDR3 | DNA
TRBD2 | . | TRBJ2-1 | 17 | TRBV4-3 | CASSQDRASGRINEQFF | TGCGCCAGCAGCCAAGATAGGGCTAGCGGGAGAATCAATGAGCAGTTCTTC
TRBD1 | once | TRBJ2-7 | 13 | TRBV7-2 | CASSLVGQAEQYF | TGTGCCAGCAGCTTGGTCGGACAGGCCGAGCAGTACTTC
TRBD2 | few | TRBJ2-2 | 15 | TRBV7-2 | CASSLGGGTTGELFF | TGTGCCAGCAGCTTAGGCGGGGGGACCACCGGGGAGCTGTTTTTT
. | few | TRBJ1-1 | 15 | TRBV27 | CASSLFADAKTEAFF | TGTGCCAGCAGTTTATTTGCGGATGCGAAGACTGAAGCTTTCTTT
TRBD1 | . | TRBJ1-4 | 15 | TRBV27 | CASSLFATGNEKLFF | TGTGCCAGCAGTTTATTCGCGACAGGGAATGAAAAACTGTTTTTT
TRBD2 | . | TRBJ2-7 | 14 | TRBV28 | CASSFHGGGYEQYF | TGTGCCAGCAGTTTTCATGGGGGGGGGTACGAGCAGTACTTC
TRBD1 | few | TRBJ1-2 | 14 | TRBV6-1 | CASTRQGVEYGYTF | TGTGCCAGCACCCGTCAGGGGGTTGAGTATGGCTACACCTTC
. | . | TRBJ1-1 | 15 | TRBV11-2 | CASSLATGGATEAFF | TGTGCCAGCAGCTTAGCCACGGGGGGAGCCACTGAAGCTTTCTTT
. | . | TRBJ2-5 | 14 | TRBV5-1 | CASSLSDSQETQYF | TGCGCCAGCAGTTTGAGCGACAGCCAAGAGACCCAGTACTTC
. | . | TRBJ1-2 | 13 | TRBV28 | CASSSGTNYGYTF | TGTGCCAGCAGTTCAGGAACTAACTATGGCTACACCTTC
TRBD1 | few | TRBJ1-6 | 12 | TRBV7-2 | CASSSRTGSLHF | TGTGCCAGCAGCTCTCGGACAGGATCCCTCCACTTT
. | . | TRBJ1-1 | 15 | TRBV28 | CASSLFTGMNTEAFF | TGTGCCAGCAGTTTATTTACAGGGATGAACACTGAAGCTTTCTTT
. | few | TRBJ2-3 | 18 | TRBV7-3 | CASSPDVSSPIGADTQYF | TGTGCCAGCAGCCCCGACGTGAGTTCTCCAATCGGGGCAGATACGCAGTATTTT
. | . | TRBJ2-5 | 15 | TRBV6-1 | CASSEAHRAQETQYF | TGTGCCAGCAGTGAGGCCCACAGGGCCCAAGAGACCCAGTACTTC
TRBD2 | . | TRBJ2-7 | 14 | TRBV28 | CASSLLAGAYEQYF | TGTGCCAGCAGCTTACTAGCGGGAGCCTACGAGCAGTACTTC
TRBD2 | once | TRBJ2-1 | 20 | TRBV9 | CASSAPLRTSGSISYNEQFF | TGTGCCAGCAGTGCACCCCTCAGGACTAGCGGGAGCATCTCCTACAATGAGCAGTTCTTC
TRBD1 | . | TRBJ2-5 | 16 | TRBV11-2 | CASSSVMGQGWETQYF | TGTGCCAGCAGCTCCGTTATGGGACAGGGTTGGGAGACCCAGTACTTC
. | . | TRBJ1-4 | 13 | TRBV7-9 | CATRITTNEKLFF | TGTGCCACCAGAATAACAACTAATGAAAAACTGTTTTTT
TRBD1 | . | TRBJ1-5 | 14 | TRBV28 | CASSPGGSNQPQHF | TGTGCCAGCAGCCCAGGGGGATCCAATCAGCCCCAGCATTTT
. | . | TRBJ1-6 | 13 | TRBV25-1 | CASSDTKNSPLHF | TGTGCCAGCAGTGACACAAAAAATTCACCCCTCCACTTT
. | . | TRBJ2-7 | 14 | TRBV4-3 | CASSQEGGWDEQYF | TGCGCCAGCAGCCAAGAAGGAGGTTGGGACGAGCAGTACTTC
. | few | TRBJ1-1 | 14 | TRBV7-2 | CASSFFAGETEAFF | TGTGCCAGCAGCTTTTTTGCGGGGGAAACTGAAGCTTTCTTT
TRBD1 | . | TRBJ2-7 | 14 | TRBV13 | CASSSGTGAYEQYF | TGTGCCAGCAGCTCCGGGACAGGGGCCTACGAGCAGTACTTC
. | . | TRBJ1-4 | 14 | TRBV29-1 | CSVEDPGTNEKLFF | TGCAGCGTTGAAGACCCGGGAACTAATGAAAAACTGTTTTTT
. | few | TRBJ2-2 | 15 | TRBV11-2 | CASSFPIALGGELFF | TGTGCCAGCAGCTTCCCAATAGCCCTGGGCGGGGAGCTGTTTTTT
TRBD2 | . | TRBJ2-1 | 17 | TRBV4-3 | CASSQDPSGSSYNEQFF | TGCGCCAGCAGCCAAGATCCTAGCGGGAGCTCCTACAATGAGCAGTTCTTC
. | . | TRBJ2-3 | 13 | TRBV7-3 | CASSTSGEDTQYF | TGTGCCAGCAGTACCTCGGGGGAAGATACGCAGTATTTT
. | . | TRBJ2-7 | 15 | TRBV5-1 | CASSLLPGPNYEQYF | TGCGCCAGCAGCTTGTTACCGGGTCCAAACTACGAGCAGTACTTC
TRBD1 | . | TRBJ2-7 | 17 | TRBV7-2 | CASSRNPGQGASYEQYF | TGTGCCAGCAGTCGTAATCCGGGACAGGGGGCGTCCTACGAGCAGTACTTC
TRBD1 | . | TRBJ2-1 | 14 | TRBV28 | CASRPGQGLNEQFF | TGTGCCAGCAGACCGGGACAGGGATTGAATGAGCAGTTCTTC
. | . | TRBJ1-1 | 13 | TRBV14 | CASSQDLRTEAFF | TGTGCCAGCAGCCAAGACCTTCGCACTGAAGCTTTCTTT
TRBD1 | . | TRBJ1-1 | 15 | TRBV5-4 | CASSLGGQGNTEAFF | TGTGCCAGCAGCTTGGGGGGACAGGGGAACACTGAAGCTTTCTTT
TRBD2 | . | TRBJ2-1 | 20 | TRBV28 | CASSFPTSLASGDQYNEQFF | TGTGCCAGCAGTTTTCCCACCTCCCTGGCTAGCGGAGACCAGTACAATGAGCAGTTCTTC
TRBD2 | . | TRBJ2-5 | 16 | TRBV27 | CASSLRGLALEETQYF | TGTGCCAGCAGTCTTCGGGGACTAGCCTTAGAAGAGACCCAGTACTTC
. | few | TRBJ2-5 | 14 | TRBV25-1 | CASSGPQGQETQYF | TGTGCCAGCAGTGGCCCTCAGGGACAAGAGACCCAGTACTTC
. | few | TRBJ1-1 | 14 | TRBV18 | CASSPPAGVTEAFF | TGTGCCAGCTCACCACCGGCAGGGGTTACTGAAGCTTTCTTT
TRBD1 | . | TRBJ2-2 | 17 | TRBV5-1 | CASSFLRTGGNTGELFF | TGCGCCAGCAGCTTCTTGCGGACAGGGGGAAACACCGGGGAGCTGTTTTTT
. | . | TRBJ1-6 | 14 | TRBV2 | CASVRDRYNSPLHF | TGTGCCAGCGTGCGAGACAGATATAATTCACCCCTCCACTTT
. | . | TRBJ2-1 | 15 | TRBV4-1 | CASSLLTSSYNEQFF | TGCGCCAGCAGCCTCCTGACTAGCTCCTACAATGAGCAGTTCTTC
TRBD2 | . | TRBJ2-7 | 18 | TRBV7-2 | CASSLVGTTLRNSYEQYF | TGTGCCAGCAGCTTAGTCGGGACTACCTTAAGGAACTCCTACGAGCAGTACTTC
. | . | TRBJ2-7 | 13 | TRBV6-6 | CASSYDRSYEQYF | TGTGCCAGCAGTTACGACAGGTCCTACGAGCAGTACTTC
. | few | TRBJ1-5 | 16 | TRBV15 | CATSRVGVLSNQPQHF | TGTGCCACCAGCAGAGTAGGAGTTCTTAGCAATCAGCCCCAGCATTTT